This T cell receptor beta chain came from a study of T cells in narcolepsy. Overall study findings and caveats: Blood of same and different patients, but not healthy controls, reportedly held recurring autoreactive clonotypes. Same-patient CSF and blood CD4+ T cell clonotypes included HCRT-specific and TRIB2-specific autoreactive ones. Autoreactive clone sequences were missing from some blood memory CD4+ repertoires.

TCRdb's table, derived via immunoSEQ multiplex PCR, lists solely in-frame clones and lacks some. Found here are approximately 25,000 clones, roughly two thirds of them singletons; the top ten hold more than 10%. As concerns this clone: Its antigen is currently unknown.

The V gene end was trimmed by 1 base and the J gene end by 5 bases; junction bases not matched to a gene: 11. CDR1 is SGHDN and CDR2 is FVKESK in the germline V gene. The CDR3 consists of 17 residues. This chain uses TRBV14 with TRBJ2-3; 8 bases line up with TRBD2. The sample comprised memory (CD45RA-) CD4+ T cells from blood. The TCR was taken from a human donor in good health. The CDR3 DNA sequence: TGTGCCAGCAGCCAAGGGGCAGGACCGGGACTAGGAGATACGCAGTATTTT. Its translation is CASSQGAGPGLGDTQYF.